The 9 T cell receptor beta chains below come from one sample, sequenced in a study of T cells in Graves' hyperthyroidism and ophthalmopathy. Researchers took RNA transcripts and amplified the TCR beta CDR3 regions from them. The TCR CDR3 was amplified in a first-round RT-PCR using the HTBI primer set. TCRdb redid the calling of the multiplex PCR reads with MiXCR, one entry per CDR3 protein. Here the sample spans under 450,000 distinct CDR3 sequences, about 15% being singletons. The sample was blood. The receptor set was obtained from a woman between 18 and 29 years old with Graves' hyperthyroidism.

About this clonotype: A single base separates this from a much larger clone, so it may be a read error. The rearrangement uses TRBV28 and TRBJ2-1, with TRBD2 as a possible D gene (7 bases). With the DNA end fitting TRBJ2-7 better, the J assignment may be wrong. CDR1 is MDHEN and CDR2 is SYDVKM in the germline V gene. CDR3 length: 13 residues. CDR3 sequence: CASSFGGGNEQYF. CDR3 sequence (DNA): TGTGCCAGCAGTTTTGGGGGGGGCAATGAGCAGTACTTC.

This clonotype was detected a few times. J is TRBJ2-3 and V is TRBV19, with 11 positions matching TRBD2. The CDR3 covers 14 residues. Germline CDR1 and CDR2: LNHDA and SQIVND (reference sequence). With V trimmed by 6 bases and J by 1 base, 0 bases remained unmatched. The CDR3 is CASRTSGGTDTQYF. The CDR3 DNA is TGTGCCAGTAGGACTAGCGGGGGCACAGATACGCAGTATTTT.

This clonotype was recorded a few times. The chain is built from TRBV6-5 and TRBJ2-1; TRBD2 is a possible D gene (5 bases). The V and J ends lost 3 bases and 7 bases respectively, with 10 bases between them. In germline, CDR1 is MNHEY, CDR2 SVGAGI. The CDR3 contains 13 residues. Written as DNA, the CDR3 is TGTGCCAGCAGTTATGGGAGTGAGAATGAGCAGTTCTTC. Protein product: CASSYGSENEQFF.

This clonotype occurred many times. This chain connects TRBV20-1 to TRBJ1-6; D call uncertain. The CDR3 extends over 16 amino acids. CDR1 and CDR2 from the germline V gene are DFQATT and SNEGSKA (reference sequence). Trimming removed 0 bases from V and 9 bases from J, with 18 bases in between. The CDR3 DNA reads TGCAGTGCTAGAGACGGCCAAGGCGGCTGGGGTTCACCCCTCCACTTT. It codes for CSARDGQGGWGSPLHF.

This clonotype was seen ten or more times. V gene TRBV20-1 combines with J gene TRBJ2-3; possibly TRBD1 for D (5 bases). This CDR3 spans 14 amino acids. Germline-derived CDR1 and CDR2 are DFQATT and SNEGSKA (reference sequence). V was clipped by 6 bases and J by 2 bases, with 15 bases between them. The CDR3 is CSASRASNTDTQYF. In DNA form, the CDR3 reads TGCAGTGCCAGCAGGGCCAGTAACACAGATACGCAGTATTTT.

This clonotype was found many times. The V gene is TRBV5-1, the J gene TRBJ1-2; D is uncertain. The CDR3 extends over 12 amino acids. V dropped 0 bases and J dropped 8 bases, with 8 bases sitting between them. CDR1 and CDR2 from the germline V gene are SGHRS and YFSETQ. The CDR3 loop reads CASSLDSGGYTF. The CDR3 bases are TGCGCCAGCAGCTTGGACTCCGGAGGCTACACCTTC.

This clonotype occurred once. The genes are TRBV12-5 and TRBJ1-1; D is unclear. This CDR3 spans 14 amino acids. The V gene lost 1 base and the J gene lost 1 base, with 7 bases spanning the gap. Germline CDR1 is LGHNT and CDR2 is FRNRAP. CDR3 nucleotide sequence: TGTGCTAGTGGTTTGGGCAGAACGAACACTGAAGCTTTCTTT. It encodes CASGLGRTNTEAFF.

This clonotype was observed at least ten times. The gene calls are TRBV11-1 and TRBJ2-3, with TRBD2 matching 8 bases. Losses at the gene ends were 4 bases for V and 2 bases for J; bases not matched to a gene: 8. The CDR3 consists of 16 residues. Germline V gene sequence: CDR1 SGHAT, CDR2 FQDESV (reference sequence). The CDR3 spells CASSSTGGPNTDTQYF. The CDR3 DNA is TGTGCCAGCAGCTCAACGGGAGGGCCTAACACAGATACGCAGTATTTT.

The table lists this clonotype with a few counts. The chain combines TRBV2 with TRBJ1-3, with 9 bases matching TRBD1. V gave up 2 bases and J gave up 0 bases; unmatched junction bases: 2. Germline loops: CDR1 SNHLY, CDR2 FYNNEI. The CDR3 runs 16 residues. CDR3 sequence (DNA): TGTGCCAGCAGTGAACGGGACAGGGCCTCTGGAAACACCATATATTTT. Translating it yields CASSERDRASGNTIYF.